The entry below describes one T cell receptor (beta chain). Its antigen remains undetermined. Base quality data are lacking; no much larger clone is found one base away. This record comes from a study of T cell repertoires in cytomegalovirus infection (dated by TCRdb to between 2018 and 2021). Notes on the research overall: Alongside well-studied HLA-B-restricted epitopes, the peptide stimulations were aimed at recently identified HLA-C-restricted CMV epitopes, whose presentation resists viral immunomodulation. Because public TCR beta signatures pointed to carriage of CMV infection together with the matching HLA type, the HLA type of each donor mattered for the analysis.

This sample's treatment or condition label indicates: in vitro stimulation with specific CMV peptide epitopes to enrich CMV-specific T cells. Results the study describes overall, beyond this receptor: The ex vivo response was dominated by HLA-C-restricted CMV-specific TCR beta clonotypes, which also provided the single most frequent clonotype in two of eight donors. Cumulative frequency of public TCR beta family members discriminated carriers of CMV infection plus the relevant HLA type in this cohort and an independent approximately 350-donor cohort.

V is pared back by 5 bases and J by 6 bases, with 11 bases lying between the germline termini. Including cysteine and phenylalanine, the CDR3 has 12 amino acids. Of all the DNA, just the CDR3 is kept, 36 bases in frame from base 1. CDR1 and CDR2 are drawn from the germline V gene: SQVTM, ANQGSEA. TCRdb lists the instrument as Illumina HiSeq 1500. The public sequencing data were trimmed at Q25 with fastp and processed into clonotypes with MiXCR by TCRdb, which kept only in-frame beta chains. Every distinct CDR3 protein forms one entry, paired with its most common genes and DNA. The sample has some 920,000 distinct CDR3 sequences on record, around 29% of them singletons. Roughly an eighth of the sample is in the top ten clones.

Sample: cultured CD8+ T cells from PBMCs, taken from culture after CMV antigen stimulation. The TCR was taken from a human donor in good health (CMV status not recorded). Some clones in this sample may be carry-over from other donors' samples. This receptor chain uses TRBV29-1 and TRBJ2-1, with no confident D gene call. For the CDR3, the sequence is CSVYGPANEQFF. At the DNA level, the sequence is TGCAGCGTTTATGGGCCGGCCAATGAGCAGTTCTTC.